The clone carrying this T cell receptor (beta chain) was counted a few times. The definition of stable Graves' hyperthyroidism was no ophthalmopathy progression within 18 months. This entry comes from a study of T cells in Graves' hyperthyroidism and ophthalmopathy. The CDR3 runs 14 residues. V lost 6 bases to trimming and J lost 6 bases; unmatched junction nucleotides: 6. From germline, CDR1 is SNHLY and CDR2 FYNNEI. Template material for amplifying TCR beta CDR3 regions consisted of RNA transcripts. Initially, a first-round RT-PCR of the TCR CDR3 employed the HTBI primer set. TCRdb re-derived calls from the multiplex PCR reads in MiXCR, one entry per CDR3 protein. The sample lists approximately 380,000 distinct CDR3 sequences; approximately 19% were seen once.

This TCR came from a young woman with Graves' hyperthyroidism. Sequenced sample: blood. V is TRBV2 and J is TRBJ2-2; TRBD1 aligns across 8 bases. The CDR3 is CASRDRAAAGELFF. The CDR3 nucleotides read TGTGCCAGCAGGGACAGGGCCGCAGCCGGGGAGCTGTTTTTT.